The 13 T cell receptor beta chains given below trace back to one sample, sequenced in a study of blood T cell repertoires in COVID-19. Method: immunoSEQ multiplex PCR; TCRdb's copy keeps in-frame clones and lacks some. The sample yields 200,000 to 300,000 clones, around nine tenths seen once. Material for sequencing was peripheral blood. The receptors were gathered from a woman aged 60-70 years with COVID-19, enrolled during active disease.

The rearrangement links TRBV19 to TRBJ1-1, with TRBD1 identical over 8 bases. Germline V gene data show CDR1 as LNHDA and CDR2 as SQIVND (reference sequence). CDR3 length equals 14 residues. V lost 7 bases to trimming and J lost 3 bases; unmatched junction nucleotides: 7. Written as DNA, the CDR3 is TGTGCCAGTATTGGACTACAGGGGGACACTGAAGCTTTCTTT. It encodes CASIGLQGDTEAFF.

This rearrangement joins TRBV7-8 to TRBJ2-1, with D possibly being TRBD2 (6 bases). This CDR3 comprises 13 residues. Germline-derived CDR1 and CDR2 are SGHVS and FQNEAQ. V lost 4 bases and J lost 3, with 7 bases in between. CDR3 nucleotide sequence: TGTGCCAGCAGCTCGGGACTCTACAATGAGCAGTTCTTC. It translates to CASSSGLYNEQFF.

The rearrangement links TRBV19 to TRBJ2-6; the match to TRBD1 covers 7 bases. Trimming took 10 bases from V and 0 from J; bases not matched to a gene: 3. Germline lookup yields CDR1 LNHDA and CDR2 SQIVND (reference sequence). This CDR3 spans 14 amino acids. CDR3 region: CATRTGSGANVLTF. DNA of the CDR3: TGTGCCACCCGGACAGGCTCTGGGGCCAACGTCCTGACTTTC.

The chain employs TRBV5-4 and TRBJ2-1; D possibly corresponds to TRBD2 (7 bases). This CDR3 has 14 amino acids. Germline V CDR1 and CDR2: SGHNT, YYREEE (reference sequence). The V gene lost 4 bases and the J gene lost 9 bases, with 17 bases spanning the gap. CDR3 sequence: CASSRFRGGGEQFF. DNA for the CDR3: TGTGCCAGCAGCCGTTTTAGGGGGGGTGGTGAGCAGTTCTTC.

CDR3 protein: CASARALHDTQYF. The CDR3 bases are TGCGCCAGCGCTCGAGCATTGCACGATACGCAGTATTTT. The gene calls are TRBV5-1 and TRBJ2-3; D unresolved. The V gene's germline CDR1 is SGHRS and CDR2 YFSETQ. The CDR3 totals 13 residues. The V end lost 7 bases, the J end lost 6 bases, and 15 bases lay between the germline ends.

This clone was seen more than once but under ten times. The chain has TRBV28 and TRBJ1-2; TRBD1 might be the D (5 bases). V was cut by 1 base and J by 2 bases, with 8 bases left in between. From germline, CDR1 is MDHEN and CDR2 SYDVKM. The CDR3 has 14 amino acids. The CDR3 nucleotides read TGTGCCAGCAGTTTATCAGGGAGGAACTATGGCTACACCTTC. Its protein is CASSLSGRNYGYTF.

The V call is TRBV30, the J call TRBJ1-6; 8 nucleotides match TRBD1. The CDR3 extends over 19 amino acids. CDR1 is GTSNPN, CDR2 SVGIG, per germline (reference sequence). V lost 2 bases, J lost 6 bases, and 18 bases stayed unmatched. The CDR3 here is CAWSKGTGPIDPFNSPLHF. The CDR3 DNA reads TGTGCCTGGAGTAAAGGGACAGGCCCGATAGATCCGTTTAATTCACCCCTCCACTTT.

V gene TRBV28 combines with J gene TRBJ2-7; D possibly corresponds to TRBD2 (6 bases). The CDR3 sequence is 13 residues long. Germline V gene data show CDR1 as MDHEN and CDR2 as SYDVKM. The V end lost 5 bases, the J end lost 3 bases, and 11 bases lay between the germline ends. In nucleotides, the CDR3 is TGTGCCAGCAGTCCCCTAGCGAACTACGAGCAGTACTTC. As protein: CASSPLANYEQYF. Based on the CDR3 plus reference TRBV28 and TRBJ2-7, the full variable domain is DVKVTQSSRYLVKRTGEKVFLECVQDMDHENMFWYRQDPGLGLRLIYFSYDVKMKEKGDIPEGYSVSREKKERFSLILESASTNQTSMYLCASSPLANYEQYFGPGTRLTVT.

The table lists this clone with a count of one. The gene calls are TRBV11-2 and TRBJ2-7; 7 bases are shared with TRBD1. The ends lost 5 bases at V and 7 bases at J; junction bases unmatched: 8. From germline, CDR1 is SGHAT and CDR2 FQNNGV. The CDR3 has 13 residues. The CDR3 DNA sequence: TGTGCCAGCAGCCCAGACAGGGTGGGGGAGCAGTACTTC. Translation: CASSPDRVGEQYF.

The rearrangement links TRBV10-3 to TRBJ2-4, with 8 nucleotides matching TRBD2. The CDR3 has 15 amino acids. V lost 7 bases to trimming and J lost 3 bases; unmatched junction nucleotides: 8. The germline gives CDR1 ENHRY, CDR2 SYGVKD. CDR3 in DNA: TGTGCCATCAAGGACGGAGCGGGGGACAAAAACATTCAGTACTTC. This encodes CAIKDGAGDKNIQYF.

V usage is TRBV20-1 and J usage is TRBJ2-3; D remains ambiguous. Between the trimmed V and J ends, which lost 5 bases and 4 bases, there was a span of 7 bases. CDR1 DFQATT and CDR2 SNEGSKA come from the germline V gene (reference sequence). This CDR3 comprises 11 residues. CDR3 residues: CSAVAADTQYF. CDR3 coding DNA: TGCAGTGCTGTAGCTGCAGATACGCAGTATTTT.

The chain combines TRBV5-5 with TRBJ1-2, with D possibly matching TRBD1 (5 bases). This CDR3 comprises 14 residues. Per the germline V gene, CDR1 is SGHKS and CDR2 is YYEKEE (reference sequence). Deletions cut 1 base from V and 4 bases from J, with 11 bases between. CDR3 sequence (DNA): TGTGCCAGCAGCTTGCTGACAGACCTCTATGGCTACACCTTC. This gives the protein CASSLLTDLYGYTF. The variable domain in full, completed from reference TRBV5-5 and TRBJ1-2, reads DAGVTQSPTHLIKTRGQQVTLRCSPISGHKSVSWYQQVLGQGPQFIFQYYEKEERGRGNFPDRFSARQFPNYSSELNVNALLLGDSALYLCASSLLTDLYGYTFGSGTRLTVV.

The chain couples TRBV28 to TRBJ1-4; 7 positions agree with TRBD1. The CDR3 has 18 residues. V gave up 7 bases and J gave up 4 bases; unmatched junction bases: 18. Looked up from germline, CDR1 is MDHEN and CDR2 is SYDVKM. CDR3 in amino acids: CASTLLKGGVGFNEKLFF. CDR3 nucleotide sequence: TGTGCCAGCACCCTCTTGAAAGGGGGCGTCGGGTTTAATGAAAAACTGTTTTTT.